Shown below are 17 T cell receptor beta chains from a single sample sequenced in a study of post-analysis software for immune sequencing data (dated by TCRdb to 2013 to 2016). Overall results and qualifications from the work: Significantly higher frequencies in patients than in controls were found for roughly 5 TRBV segments, including TRBV5-6, TRBV5-1 and TRBV20-1.

The library came from PCR. The instrument given in TCRdb is Illumina HiSeq 2500. To reduce PCR and sequencing biases, unique molecular identifiers were built into the TCR beta cDNA libraries. TCRdb took the public reads, trimmed them with fastp at Q25, ran MiXCR for clone calling and kept in-frame beta chains. Rows with one shared CDR3 protein collapse into an entry with the most common genes and DNA. The sample table shows 600,000 to 700,000 distinct CDR3 sequences, and 59% are seen once. The ten largest clones capture approximately 10% of the sample. Antigens of these TCRs are unknown. The material sequenced was blood. Receptors were obtained from a girl aged 2-10 years with multiple sclerosis.

The J gene is TRBJ1-1, the V gene TRBV30, with D unclear. V was cut by 2 bases and J by 0 bases, with 16 bases left in between. Germline-derived CDR1 and CDR2 are GTSNPN and SVGIG (reference sequence). This CDR3 spans 16 amino acids. The CDR3 coding sequence is TGTGCCTGGAGTCTGGACGTTAATAAGGTGAACACTGAAGCTTTCTTT. This sequence encodes CAWSLDVNKVNTEAFF. Filled out from reference TRBV30 and TRBJ1-1, the complete variable domain reads SQTIHQWPATLVQPVGSPLSLECTVEGTSNPNLYWYRQAAGRGLQLLFYSVGIGQISSEVPQNLSASRPQDRQFILSSKKLLLSDSGFYLCAWSLDVNKVNTEAFFGQGTRLTVV.

The chain carries TRBV3-1 and TRBJ2-6; D is undetermined. The CDR3 covers 13 residues. With 0 bases removed from V and 9 bases from J, the gap between germline ends came to 6 bases. Looked up from germline, CDR1 is LGHDT and CDR2 is YNNKEL (reference sequence). CDR3 loop: CASSQEILNVLTF. CDR3 DNA: TGTGCCAGCAGCCAAGAAATCCTCAACGTCCTGACTTTC.

The rearrangement joins TRBV6-2 or TRBV6-3 to TRBJ2-1; no clear D gene. The length of the CDR3 is 15 residues. V shed 5 bases and J shed 6 bases, with 17 bases lying between them. CDR1 and CDR2 from the germline V gene are MNHEY and SVGEGT. The CDR3: CASSPRTPESNEQFF. The CDR3 DNA sequence: TGTGCCAGCAGTCCGAGGACCCCAGAAAGCAATGAGCAGTTCTTC.

The chain links TRBV6-1 to TRBJ2-1, with unresolved D. The V end was cut by 3 bases, the J end by 2 bases, with 11 bases between. Germline V lookup: CDR1 MNHNS, CDR2 SASEGT. The length of the CDR3 is 15 residues. The DNA of the CDR3 is TGTGCCAGCAGTGACCTGCGGAACCCCTACAATGAGCAGTTCTTC. It specifies CASSDLRNPYNEQFF.

This chain connects TRBV7-2 to TRBJ2-4, with D possibly TRBD1 on 6 matching bases. Trimming shortened V by 1 base and J by 5 bases, and 9 bases separated the two germline ends. The CDR3 consists of 14 residues. Germline lookup yields CDR1 SGHTA and CDR2 FQGNSA. The CDR3 DNA reads TGTGCCAGCAGCTTAGGACAGGAGGAAAACATTCAGTACTTC. Encoded protein: CASSLGQEENIQYF.

The gene calls are TRBV5-1 and TRBJ2-1, with D perhaps matching TRBD1 (6 bases). This CDR3 is 15 amino acids long. In germline, CDR1 is SGHRS, CDR2 YFSETQ. The germline V and J ends were trimmed by 4 bases and 2 bases, with 13 bases remaining between them. The CDR3 region is CASSQKDRPYNEQFF. The CDR3 DNA follows: TGCGCCAGCAGCCAGAAGGACAGACCCTACAATGAGCAGTTCTTC.

The chain combines TRBV7-2 with TRBJ1-4; D perhaps matches TRBD1 (5 bases). The V and J ends lost 2 bases and 3 bases respectively, with 7 bases between them. Germline V CDR1 and CDR2: SGHTA, FQGNSA. The CDR3 loop spans 14 amino acids. The CDR3: CASSLSRANEKLFF. CDR3 DNA sequence: TGTGCCAGCAGCTTAAGCAGGGCTAATGAAAAACTGTTTTTT.

The chain has TRBV7-2 and TRBJ1-2; the D gene is possibly TRBD1 (6 bases). This CDR3 is built from 14 residues. The germline gives CDR1 SGHTA, CDR2 FQGNSA. V was shortened by 5 bases and J by 8 bases, with 18 bases between the two germline ends. CDR3 region: CASSGPLGGTGYTF. In DNA form, the CDR3 reads TGTGCCAGCAGCGGCCCCCTTGGGGGGACAGGCTACACCTTC.

This clonotype has only one observation. This sequence joins TRBV15 and TRBJ2-1; D is ambiguous. The length of the CDR3 is 16 residues. The germline CDR1 and CDR2 sequences are LNHNV and YYDKDF (reference sequence). With 3 bases removed from V and 0 bases from J, the gap between germline ends came to 12 bases. For the CDR3, the DNA is TGTGCCACCAGCAGCCTATCCCCGAGCTCCTACAATGAGCAGTTCTTC. Protein: CATSSLSPSSYNEQFF.

Here the CDR3 DNA reads TGTGCCAGCAGTGCACACCAGGGGGTGGGGAACACTGAAGCTTTCTTT. Its translation is CASSAHQGVGNTEAFF. J is TRBJ1-1 and V is TRBV25-1; 7 bases align to TRBD1. CDR3 size: 16 residues. CDR1 MGHDK and CDR2 SYGVNS come from the germline V gene. V shed 4 bases and J 1 base; nucleotides not matched to a gene: 9.

The chain is built from TRBV20-1 and TRBJ2-4, with 10 bases identical to TRBD2. The last part of the DNA fits TRBJ2-5 better; the J call may be wrong. CDR3 length: 14 amino acids. Germline CDR1 reads DFQATT; CDR2 reads SNEGSKA (reference sequence). CDR3 sequence: CSANPSGGQETQYF. The CDR3, as DNA: TGCAGTGCTAACCCTAGCGGGGGCCAAGAGACCCAGTACTTC.

This chain joins TRBV7-2 and TRBJ2-1; 14 bases agree with TRBD2. This CDR3 comprises 15 residues. Trimming cost V 5 bases and J 8 bases; bases outside gene matches: 5. Germline values: CDR1 SGHTA, CDR2 FQGNSA. The CDR3 protein is CTSSPTSGGAYEQFF. The CDR3 DNA is TGTACCAGCAGCCCGACTAGCGGGGGGGCTTATGAGCAGTTCTTC.

This clonotype was seen only once. This rearrangement joins TRBV5-6 to TRBJ2-4; no definite D call. The CDR3 runs 15 residues. Germline V gene lookup returns CDR1 SGHDT and CDR2 YYEEEE. Trimming left V 4 bases short and J 0 bases short, with 11 bases between. The CDR3 loop is CASSGSTVAKNIQYF. CDR3 in DNA: TGTGCCAGCAGCGGTAGTACGGTAGCCAAAAACATTCAGTACTTC.

The CDR3 coding sequence is TGTGCCAGCAGTTACCAGTTCGAACCAGCCAACTATGGCTACACCTTC. This sequence encodes CASSYQFEPANYGYTF. The genes are TRBV6-5 and TRBJ1-2; no clear D. Trimming stripped 2 bases from V and 2 bases from J, with 15 bases between. The germline gives CDR1 MNHEY, CDR2 SVGAGI. The CDR3 spans 16 residues.

A note on this clonotype: The junction departs from the called germline gene at one end, perhaps through a read error. CDR3 sequence reads: CASSQVSTRTAKNIQYF. The CDR3 DNA sequence: TGTGCCAGCAGCCAAGTGAGTACGAGGACAGCTAAAAACATTCAGTACTTC. J is TRBJ2-4 and V is TRBV4-1, with D possibly TRBD1 on 6 matching bases. The CDR3 spans 17 residues. Germline V gene lookup returns CDR1 MGHRA and CDR2 YSYEKL.

The rearrangement links TRBV9 to TRBJ2-7, with D possibly matching TRBD2 (5 bases). The V gene's germline CDR1 is SGDLS and CDR2 YYNGEE. V shed 3 bases and J shed 0 bases, with 16 bases lying between them. CDR3 length: 16 residues. CDR3 residues: CASSADLAAISYEQYF. CDR3 bases: TGTGCCAGCAGCGCAGACCTAGCCGCCATCTCCTACGAGCAGTACTTC.

This sequence joins TRBV12-3 or TRBV12-4 and TRBJ2-7; D possibly uses TRBD1 or TRBD2 (5 bases each). This CDR3 contains 13 residues. Between the trimmed V and J ends, which lost 6 bases and 4 bases, there was a span of 13 bases. CDR3 region: CASRTAGGYEQYF. DNA for the CDR3: TGTGCCAGCAGGACGGCTGGGGGATACGAGCAGTACTTC.